A selection of T cell receptor beta chains follows, all from one sample in a study of cytomegalovirus exposure and HLA in healthy donors. Using immunoSEQ multiplex PCR, the repertoire was profiled, and TCRdb retains in-frame clones only, with some absent. The data contain fewer than 150,000 clones, about 91% of them singletons. Sequenced input: PBMCs. Receptor source: a young woman in good health and CMV-seropositive. The CDR3 runs from the conserved cysteine through the conserved F or W. The D gene is left open where the match is weak. Size values are once, few and many counts, or a class for expanded clones, and some rows have none.

j_call: TRBJ2-7; clone_size: NA; d_call: NA; v_call: TRBV5-1; cdr3_nt: TGCGCCAGCAGATTGGGACATTTCTCCTACGAGCAGTACTTC; cdr3_aa: CASRLGHFSYEQYF
j_call: TRBJ2-1; clone_size: once; d_call: TRBD2; v_call: TRBV18; cdr3_nt: TGTGCCAGCTCACCATTGCTAGCGGGGGGGGATGAGCAGTTCTTC; cdr3_aa: CASSPLLAGGDEQFF
j_call: TRBJ2-1; clone_size: NA; d_call: NA; v_call: TRBV11-3; cdr3_nt: TGTGCCAGCAGCTTAGACCGCCAGGGTGAAAGGGGCTACAATGAGCAGTTCTTC; cdr3_aa: CASSLDRQGERGYNEQFF
j_call: TRBJ1-1; clone_size: NA; d_call: NA; v_call: TRBV5-6; cdr3_nt: TGTGCCAGCAGCGTTATGAGCACTGAAGCTTTCTTT; cdr3_aa: CASSVMSTEAFF
j_call: TRBJ1-2; clone_size: NA; d_call: NA; v_call: TRBV19; cdr3_nt: TGTGCCAGTAGTAGAGAGGAGGGCACTAACTATGGCTACACCTTC; cdr3_aa: CASSREEGTNYGYTF
j_call: TRBJ2-2; clone_size: NA; d_call: NA; v_call: TRBV30; cdr3_nt: TGTGCCTGGTCCCCTTTGGGGGCCCACGGGGAGCTGTTTTTT; cdr3_aa: CAWSPLGAHGELFF
j_call: TRBJ1-1; clone_size: NA; d_call: NA; v_call: TRBV19; cdr3_nt: TGTGCCAGTAGCAAGACTGGGGGGGCGGACACTGAAGCTTTCTTT; cdr3_aa: CASSKTGGADTEAFF
j_call: TRBJ2-7; clone_size: once; d_call: NA; v_call: TRBV14; cdr3_nt: TGTGCCAGCAGCCGCCACTGGGGGGCCTACGAGCAGTACTTC; cdr3_aa: CASSRHWGAYEQYF
j_call: TRBJ2-1; clone_size: NA; d_call: TRBD2; v_call: TRBV28; cdr3_nt: TGTGCCAGCAGCATACTAGCGGGGGGGCCCCGACTACTCACCAATGAGCAGTTCTTC; cdr3_aa: CASSILAGGPRLLTNEQFF
j_call: TRBJ2-2; clone_size: NA; d_call: TRBD1; v_call: TRBV5-1; cdr3_nt: TGCGCCAGCAGCGGCGGGACAGGGTTTATCGGGGAGCTGTTTTTT; cdr3_aa: CASSGGTGFIGELFF
j_call: TRBJ2-1; clone_size: NA; d_call: NA; v_call: TRBV19; cdr3_nt: TGTGCCAGTATAGGGGGATACAATGAGCAGTTCTTC; cdr3_aa: CASIGGYNEQFF
j_call: TRBJ1-1; clone_size: NA; d_call: NA; v_call: TRBV2; cdr3_nt: TGTGCCAGCAGTGATTCGGTTGCCGCAAATTTGAACACTGAAGCTTTCTTT; cdr3_aa: CASSDSVAANLNTEAFF
j_call: TRBJ1-4; clone_size: NA; d_call: TRBD1; v_call: TRBV29-1; cdr3_nt: TGCAGCGTTCGGGACAGGGGCCCCTCTAATGAAAAACTGTTTTTT; cdr3_aa: CSVRDRGPSNEKLFF
j_call: TRBJ2-2; clone_size: NA; d_call: TRBD2; v_call: TRBV5-4; cdr3_nt: TGTGCCAGCAGCCCCACTAGCGGGAAGAACACCGGGGAGCTGTTTTTT; cdr3_aa: CASSPTSGKNTGELFF
j_call: TRBJ2-5; clone_size: NA; d_call: NA; v_call: TRBV7-7; cdr3_nt: TGTGCTAGCAGCCGATCAGGGTTACAAGAGACCCAGTACTTC; cdr3_aa: CASSRSGLQETQYF
j_call: TRBJ1-3; clone_size: NA; d_call: NA; v_call: TRBV27; cdr3_nt: TGTGCCAGCCCCCTCACAGGAAACACCATATATTTT; cdr3_aa: CASPLTGNTIYF
j_call: TRBJ2-5; clone_size: NA; d_call: NA; v_call: TRBV7-7; cdr3_nt: TGTGCTAGCAGCTCGGGGCGACTAGTTTGGGGGGAGACCCAGTACTTC; cdr3_aa: CASSSGRLVWGETQYF
j_call: TRBJ2-3; clone_size: NA; d_call: TRBD2; v_call: TRBV15; cdr3_nt: TGTGCCACCAGCAGAGTACTAGCGGGGGGGCCGGGAAAAGATACGCAGTATTTT; cdr3_aa: CATSRVLAGGPGKDTQYF
j_call: TRBJ2-7; clone_size: once; d_call: TRBD1; v_call: TRBV29-1; cdr3_nt: TGCAGCGTGGTACGGGACAGGGTTGGCGAGCAGTACTTC; cdr3_aa: CSVVRDRVGEQYF
j_call: TRBJ2-7; clone_size: NA; d_call: TRBD2; v_call: TRBV5-1; cdr3_nt: TGCGCCAGCAGCTTGCAACGGCGAGCGGGGTCTTGGGAGCAGTACTTC; cdr3_aa: CASSLQRRAGSWEQYF
j_call: TRBJ2-3; clone_size: NA; d_call: NA; v_call: TRBV27; cdr3_nt: TGTGCCAGCAGTCCAAGGGGACTCACCACAGATACGCAGTATTTT; cdr3_aa: CASSPRGLTTDTQYF
j_call: TRBJ1-1; clone_size: once; d_call: TRBD1; v_call: TRBV5-8; cdr3_nt: TGTGCCAGCAGCCTGATAGGGACAGTCCCCACTGAAGCTTTCTTT; cdr3_aa: CASSLIGTVPTEAFF
j_call: TRBJ2-7; clone_size: NA; d_call: TRBD2; v_call: TRBV4-1; cdr3_nt: TGCGCCAGCAGCCGGGTAGCGGGACTCGACGAGCAGTACTTC; cdr3_aa: CASSRVAGLDEQYF
j_call: TRBJ2-3; clone_size: NA; d_call: TRBD2; v_call: TRBV7-9; cdr3_nt: TGTGCCAGCAGCCCCGGACTAGCGGGAGGCACAGATACGCAGTATTTT; cdr3_aa: CASSPGLAGGTDTQYF
j_call: TRBJ1-4; clone_size: NA; d_call: TRBD1; v_call: TRBV27; cdr3_nt: TGTGCCAGCAGTCTAAACAGGGGGCGTGAAAAACTGTTTTTT; cdr3_aa: CASSLNRGREKLFF
j_call: TRBJ2-4; clone_size: few; d_call: NA; v_call: TRBV7-3; cdr3_nt: TGTGCCAGCAGCTTCGGAGAGGGGGACATTCAGTACTTC; cdr3_aa: CASSFGEGDIQYF
j_call: TRBJ1-1; clone_size: NA; d_call: NA; v_call: TRBV5-5; cdr3_nt: TGTGCCAGCAGCAGGACAATGAACACTGAAGCTTTCTTT; cdr3_aa: CASSRTMNTEAFF
j_call: TRBJ2-2; clone_size: NA; d_call: TRBD1; v_call: TRBV4-1; cdr3_nt: TGCGCCAGCAGCCAAGCAAACAGGGGGTACGCCGGGGAGCTGTTTTTT; cdr3_aa: CASSQANRGYAGELFF
j_call: TRBJ2-3; clone_size: NA; d_call: TRBD2; v_call: TRBV9; cdr3_nt: TGTGCCAGCAGCGTCCTAGCGGGAGGGCCGGATACGCAGTATTTT; cdr3_aa: CASSVLAGGPDTQYF
j_call: TRBJ2-7; clone_size: NA; d_call: NA; v_call: TRBV7-9; cdr3_nt: TGTGCCAGCAGGGCTAACGGGGGTTCCTACGAGCAGTACTTC; cdr3_aa: CASRANGGSYEQYF
j_call: TRBJ2-1; clone_size: NA; d_call: TRBD2; v_call: TRBV29-1; cdr3_nt: TGCAGCGCTGAGACTAGCGCGTACAATGAGCAGTTCTTC; cdr3_aa: CSAETSAYNEQFF
j_call: TRBJ2-1; clone_size: once; d_call: NA; v_call: TRBV10-3; cdr3_nt: TGTGCCATCACTAGCCGGCTTAACAATGAGCAGTTCTTC; cdr3_aa: CAITSRLNNEQFF
j_call: TRBJ2-7; clone_size: NA; d_call: NA; v_call: TRBV28; cdr3_nt: TGTGCCAGCAGCCTGGGCCAACAAACTTCCTACGAGCAGTACTTC; cdr3_aa: CASSLGQQTSYEQYF
j_call: TRBJ1-2; clone_size: NA; d_call: TRBD1; v_call: TRBV28; cdr3_nt: TGTGCCAGCACAACCCCAAGCAGGACAGGGGGACCTTCTAACTATGGCTACACCTTC; cdr3_aa: CASTTPSRTGGPSNYGYTF
j_call: TRBJ2-7; clone_size: NA; d_call: TRBD1; v_call: TRBV6-5; cdr3_nt: TGTGCCAGCAGTTACTCCGGGACAGGGGGCCTCGAGCAGTACTTC; cdr3_aa: CASSYSGTGGLEQYF
j_call: TRBJ2-7; clone_size: NA; d_call: TRBD2; v_call: TRBV5-1; cdr3_nt: TGCGCCAGCAGCACATTGATTAGCGGGGGGGCCTACGAGCAGTACTTC; cdr3_aa: CASSTLISGGAYEQYF
j_call: TRBJ2-7; clone_size: NA; d_call: NA; v_call: TRBV2; cdr3_nt: TGTGCCAGCAGTGAATCGAGGGCTACCTCCTACGAGCAGTACTTC; cdr3_aa: CASSESRATSYEQYF
j_call: TRBJ2-5; clone_size: NA; d_call: NA; v_call: TRBV7-3; cdr3_nt: TGTGCCAGCAGCTTATCTGGCCCTGGCCAAGAGACCCAGTACTTC; cdr3_aa: CASSLSGPGQETQYF